These 10 T cell receptor beta chains were sequenced from one sample in a study of immune evolution from preneoplasia to lung adenocarcinoma. Libraries were prepared by immunoSEQ multiplex PCR; TCRdb keeps only in-frame clonotypes and omits some of them. The sample has thousands of clones, approximately 80% seen once. Source material: FFPE adjacent normal lung tissue. The origin of the receptors is a donor aged 70 or over with lung adenocarcinoma.

This chain uses TRBV12-5 with TRBJ2-2, with D hard to call. The V end lost 11 bases, the J end lost 10 bases, and 8 bases lay between the germline ends. Germline lookup yields CDR1 LGHNT and CDR2 FRNRAP. This CDR3 is 9 amino acids long. CDR3 sequence reads: CAPFEELFF. For the CDR3, the DNA is TGTGCTCCGTTTGAGGAGCTGTTTTTT. Together with reference TRBV12-5 and TRBJ2-2, the CDR3 gives the full variable domain: DARVTQTPRHKVTEMGQEVTMRCQPILGHNTVFWYRQTMMQGLELLAYFRNRAPLDDSGMPKDRFSAEMPDATLATLKIQPSEPRDSAVYFCAPFEELFFGEGSRLTVL.

The rearrangement joins TRBV30 to TRBJ1-5; no definite D call. CDR3 length: 13 residues. The germline CDR1 and CDR2 sequences are GTSNPN and SVGIG (reference sequence). The ends were cut back, 2 bases at V and 1 base at J, with 6 bases in the middle. In DNA form, the CDR3 reads TGTGCCTGGAGTCTCGGGAGCAATCAGCCCCAGCATTTT. This gives the protein CAWSLGSNQPQHF.

CDR3 DNA: TGCGCCAGCAGCGGGATGCCGGGCTACACCGGGGAGCTGTTTTTT. This gives the protein CASSGMPGYTGELFF. J is TRBJ2-2 and V is TRBV5-1; D remains unclear. The CDR3 sequence is 15 residues long. V lost 4 bases, J lost 3 bases, and 13 bases lay in between. The germline V gene encodes CDR1 SGHRS and CDR2 YFSETQ.

The chain combines TRBV4-2 with TRBJ1-1; D might be TRBD1 (5 bases). V dropped 4 bases and J dropped 5 bases, with 17 bases sitting between them. The CDR3 is 15 residues long. Germline values: CDR1 LGHNA, CDR2 YNFKEQ. Written as DNA, the CDR3 is TGTGCCAGCAGCCCTATCATGGGGGAGGGGACTGAAGCTTTCTTT. This codes for CASSPIMGEGTEAFF.

The CDR3 sequence: CSVEDGSGSTQYF. The CDR3 region has the DNA TGCAGCGTTGAAGATGGGAGTGGCAGTACGCAGTATTTT. The V call is TRBV29-1, the J call TRBJ2-3; D possibly corresponds to TRBD2 (5 bases). The CDR3 runs 13 residues. Trimming pared 0 bases from V and 8 bases from J, leaving 12 bases between. CDR1 and CDR2 (germline): SQVTM, ANQGSEA.

J is TRBJ2-4 and V is TRBV6-1; TRBD1 matches at 7 bases. V dropped 4 bases and J dropped 14; count of bases not matched to a gene: 5. The germline V gene has CDR1 MNHNS and CDR2 SASEGT. The CDR3 length is 11 residues. CDR3 bases: TGTGCCAGCAGTGGACAGGGAAGTGAGTACTTC. It specifies CASSGQGSEYF.

The J gene is TRBJ2-3, the V gene TRBV6-5, with D uncertain. CDR1 and CDR2 from the germline V gene are MNHEY and SVGAGI. The CDR3 has 11 amino acids. The germline V and J ends were trimmed by 8 bases and 3 bases, with 6 bases remaining between them. The CDR3 sequence: CASQRTDTQYF. The DNA of the CDR3 is TGTGCCAGCCAGCGAACAGATACGCAGTATTTT.

The V call is TRBV19, the J call TRBJ2-7; 11 bases are shared with TRBD2. V trimming: 6 bases; J trimming: 4 bases; junction bases outside the gene matches: 5. This CDR3 contains 14 residues. Germline lookup yields CDR1 LNHDA and CDR2 SQIVND (reference sequence). CDR3 sequence (DNA): TGTGCCAGTAGCCTAGCGGGGGGTGCATACGAGCAGTACTTC. This codes for CASSLAGGAYEQYF.

The chain recombines TRBV2 with TRBJ2-2, with a tentative D call TRBD2 (6 bases). CDR3 length equals 15 residues. Germline assignment: CDR1 SNHLY and CDR2 FYNNEI. Trimming took 2 bases from V and 4 from J, leaving 11 bases between them. CDR3 sequence reads: CASSEWGEFTGELFF. DNA of the CDR3: TGTGCCAGCAGTGAATGGGGGGAGTTCACCGGGGAGCTGTTTTTT.

J is TRBJ1-1 and V is TRBV2; tentatively, D is TRBD1 (5 bases). Germline V lookup: CDR1 SNHLY, CDR2 FYNNEI. Trimming took off 6 bases at V and 6 bases at J, with 20 bases between the two ends. The CDR3 sequence is 15 residues long. Here the CDR3 DNA reads TGTGCCAGCAGGTCCGACCCTCCGGGGCTTTCTGAAGCTTTCTTT. Translated: CASRSDPPGLSEAFF.